This T cell receptor beta chain was profiled in a study of T-cell memory formation after mild COVID-19. V shed 5 bases and J shed 3 bases, with 14 bases lying between them. From germline, CDR1 is SGHRS and CDR2 YFSETQ. CDR3 size: 14 residues. TCRdb analysed the 5' RACE reads with MiXCR anew, one entry per CDR3 protein. The top ten clones hold over 9% of a sample with roughly 450,000 distinct CDR3 sequences, 15% to 20% of them seen once. J is TRBJ1-2 and V is TRBV5-1, with D possibly being TRBD1 (6 bases). This receptor was taken from an adult woman who had mild COVID-19 (a few samples of this study predate the infection). Cell type and time point are not known. What was sequenced was PBMCs or a T cell subset sorted from them (not recorded which). The CDR3 DNA reads as TGCGCCAGCAGAGCCGGGGGGCCGGACTATGGCTACACCTTC. It is translated as CASRAGGPDYGYTF.